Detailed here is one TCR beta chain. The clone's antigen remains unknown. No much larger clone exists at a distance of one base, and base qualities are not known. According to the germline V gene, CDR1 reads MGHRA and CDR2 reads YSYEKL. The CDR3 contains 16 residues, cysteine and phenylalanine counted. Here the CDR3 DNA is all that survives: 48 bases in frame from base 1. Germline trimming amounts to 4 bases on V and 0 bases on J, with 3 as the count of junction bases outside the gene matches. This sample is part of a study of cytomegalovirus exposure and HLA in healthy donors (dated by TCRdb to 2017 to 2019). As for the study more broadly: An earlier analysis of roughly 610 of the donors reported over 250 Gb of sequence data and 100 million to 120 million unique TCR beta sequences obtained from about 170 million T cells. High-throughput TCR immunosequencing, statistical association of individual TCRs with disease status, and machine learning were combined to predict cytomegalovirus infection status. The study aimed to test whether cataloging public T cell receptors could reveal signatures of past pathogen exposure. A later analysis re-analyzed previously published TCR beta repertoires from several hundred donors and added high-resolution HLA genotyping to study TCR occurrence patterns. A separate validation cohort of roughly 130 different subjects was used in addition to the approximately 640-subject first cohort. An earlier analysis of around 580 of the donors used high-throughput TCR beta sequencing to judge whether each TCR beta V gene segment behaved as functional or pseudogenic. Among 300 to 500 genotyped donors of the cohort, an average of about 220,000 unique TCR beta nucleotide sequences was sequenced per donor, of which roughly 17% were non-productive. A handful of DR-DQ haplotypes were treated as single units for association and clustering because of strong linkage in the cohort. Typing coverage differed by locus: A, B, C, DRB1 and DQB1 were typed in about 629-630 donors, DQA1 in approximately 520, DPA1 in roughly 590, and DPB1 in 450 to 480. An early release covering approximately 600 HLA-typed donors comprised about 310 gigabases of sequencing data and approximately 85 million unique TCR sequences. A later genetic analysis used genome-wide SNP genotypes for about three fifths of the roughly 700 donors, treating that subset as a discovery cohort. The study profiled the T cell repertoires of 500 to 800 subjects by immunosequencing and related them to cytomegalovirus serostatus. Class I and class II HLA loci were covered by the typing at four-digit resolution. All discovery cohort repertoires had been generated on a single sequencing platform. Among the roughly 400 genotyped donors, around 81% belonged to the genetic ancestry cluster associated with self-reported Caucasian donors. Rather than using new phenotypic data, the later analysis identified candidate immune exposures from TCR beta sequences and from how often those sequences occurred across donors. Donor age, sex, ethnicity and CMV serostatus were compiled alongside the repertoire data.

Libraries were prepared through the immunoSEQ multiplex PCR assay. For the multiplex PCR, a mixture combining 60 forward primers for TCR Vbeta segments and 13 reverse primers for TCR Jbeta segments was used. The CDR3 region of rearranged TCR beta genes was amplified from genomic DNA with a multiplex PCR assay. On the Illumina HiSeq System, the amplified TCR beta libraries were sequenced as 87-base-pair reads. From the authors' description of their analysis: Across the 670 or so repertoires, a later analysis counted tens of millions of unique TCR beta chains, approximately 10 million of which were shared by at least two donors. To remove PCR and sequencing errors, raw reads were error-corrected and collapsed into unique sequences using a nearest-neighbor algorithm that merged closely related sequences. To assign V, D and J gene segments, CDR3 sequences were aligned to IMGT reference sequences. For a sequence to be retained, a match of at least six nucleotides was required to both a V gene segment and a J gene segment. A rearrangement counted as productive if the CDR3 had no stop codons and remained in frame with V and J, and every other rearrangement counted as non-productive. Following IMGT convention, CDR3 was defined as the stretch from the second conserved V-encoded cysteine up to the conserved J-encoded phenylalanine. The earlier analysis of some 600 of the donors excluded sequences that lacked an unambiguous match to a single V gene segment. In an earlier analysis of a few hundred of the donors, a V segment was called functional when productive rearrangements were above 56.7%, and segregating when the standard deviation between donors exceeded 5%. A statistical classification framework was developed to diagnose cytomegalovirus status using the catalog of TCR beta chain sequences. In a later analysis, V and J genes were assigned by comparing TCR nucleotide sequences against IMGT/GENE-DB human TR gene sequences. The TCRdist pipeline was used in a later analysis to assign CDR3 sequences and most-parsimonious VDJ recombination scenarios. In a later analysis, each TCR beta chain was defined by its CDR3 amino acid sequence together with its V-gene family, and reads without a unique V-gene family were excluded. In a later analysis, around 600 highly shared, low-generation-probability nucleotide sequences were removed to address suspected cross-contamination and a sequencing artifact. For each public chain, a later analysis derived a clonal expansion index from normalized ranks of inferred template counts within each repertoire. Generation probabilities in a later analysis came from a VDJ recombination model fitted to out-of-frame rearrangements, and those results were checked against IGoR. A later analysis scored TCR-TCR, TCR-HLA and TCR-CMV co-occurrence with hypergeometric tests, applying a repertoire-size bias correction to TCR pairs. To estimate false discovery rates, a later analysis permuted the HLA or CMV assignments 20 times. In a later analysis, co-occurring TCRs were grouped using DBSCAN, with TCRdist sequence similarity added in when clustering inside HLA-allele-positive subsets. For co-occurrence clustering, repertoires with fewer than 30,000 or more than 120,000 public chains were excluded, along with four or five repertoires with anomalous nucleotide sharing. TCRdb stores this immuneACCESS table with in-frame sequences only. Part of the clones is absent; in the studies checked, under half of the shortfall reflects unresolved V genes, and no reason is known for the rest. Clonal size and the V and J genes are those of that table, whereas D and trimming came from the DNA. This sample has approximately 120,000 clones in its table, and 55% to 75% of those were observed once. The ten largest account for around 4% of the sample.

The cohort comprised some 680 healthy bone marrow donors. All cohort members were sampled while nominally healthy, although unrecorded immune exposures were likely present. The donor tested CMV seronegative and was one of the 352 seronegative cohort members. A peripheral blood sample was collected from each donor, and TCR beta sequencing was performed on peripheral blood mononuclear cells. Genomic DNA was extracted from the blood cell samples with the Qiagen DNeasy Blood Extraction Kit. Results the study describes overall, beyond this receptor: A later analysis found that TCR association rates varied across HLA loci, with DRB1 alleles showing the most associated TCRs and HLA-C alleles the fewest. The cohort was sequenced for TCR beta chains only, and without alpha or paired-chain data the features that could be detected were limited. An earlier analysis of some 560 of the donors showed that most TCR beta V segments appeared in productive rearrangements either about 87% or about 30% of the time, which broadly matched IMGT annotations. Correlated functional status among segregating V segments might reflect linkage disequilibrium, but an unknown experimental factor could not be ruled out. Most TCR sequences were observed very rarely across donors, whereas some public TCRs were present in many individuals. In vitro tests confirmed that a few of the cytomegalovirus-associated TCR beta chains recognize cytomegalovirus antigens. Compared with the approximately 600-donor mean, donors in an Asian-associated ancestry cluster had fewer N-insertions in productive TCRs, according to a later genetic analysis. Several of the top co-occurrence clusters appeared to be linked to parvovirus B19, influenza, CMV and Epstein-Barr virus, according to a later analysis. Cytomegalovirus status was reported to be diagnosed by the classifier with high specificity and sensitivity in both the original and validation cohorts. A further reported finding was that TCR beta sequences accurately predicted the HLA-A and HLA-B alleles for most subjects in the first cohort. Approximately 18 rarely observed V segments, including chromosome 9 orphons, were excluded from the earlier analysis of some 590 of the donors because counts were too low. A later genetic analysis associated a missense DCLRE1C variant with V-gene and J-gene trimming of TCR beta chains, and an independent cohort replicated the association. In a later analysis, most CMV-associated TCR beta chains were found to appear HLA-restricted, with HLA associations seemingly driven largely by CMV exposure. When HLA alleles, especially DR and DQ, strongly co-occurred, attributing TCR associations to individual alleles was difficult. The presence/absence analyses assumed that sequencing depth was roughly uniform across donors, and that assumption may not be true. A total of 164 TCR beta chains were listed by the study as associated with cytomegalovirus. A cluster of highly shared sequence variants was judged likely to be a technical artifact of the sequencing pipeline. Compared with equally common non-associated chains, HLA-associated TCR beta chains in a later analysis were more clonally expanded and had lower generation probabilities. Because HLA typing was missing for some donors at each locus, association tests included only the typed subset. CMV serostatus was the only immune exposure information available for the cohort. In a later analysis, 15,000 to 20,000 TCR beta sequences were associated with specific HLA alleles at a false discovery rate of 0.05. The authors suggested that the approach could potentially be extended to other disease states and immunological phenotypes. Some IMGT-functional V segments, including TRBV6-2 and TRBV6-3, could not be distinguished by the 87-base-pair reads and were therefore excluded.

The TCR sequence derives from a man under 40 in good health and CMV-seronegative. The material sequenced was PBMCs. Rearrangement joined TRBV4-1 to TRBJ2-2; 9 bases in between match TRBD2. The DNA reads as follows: TGCGCCAGCAGCCTACGGACTAGCGCGAACACCGGGGAGCTGTTTTTT. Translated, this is CASSLRTSANTGELFF.